The sequence of this T cell receptor beta chain was determined in a study of blood T cell repertoires in COVID-19. The overall study: Acute-phase and convalescent COVID-19 samples originated in the United States, Italy and Spain.

CDR3 size: 17 residues. In the original analysis: It was from reference gene primer amplification that nucleated cell counts were estimated. Repertoires were generated with immunoSEQ multiplex PCR, while TCRdb's copy carries only in-frame clones and drops some. V and J calls and clone size are given by that table; D and trimming were obtained from the DNA. Of 300,000 to 400,000 clones listed, about 87% are singletons. The receptor was derived from a woman aged 50 to 60 who had recovered from COVID-19. The V call is TRBV21-1, the J call TRBJ2-3; the table gives TRBD1 as D, unverified against the DNA. TRBV21-1 is termed a pseudogene. Sequenced: peripheral blood. CDR3 region: CASSKGLYTGRTDTQYF. CDR3 in DNA: TGTGCCAGCAGCAAAGGACTTTATACAGGGCGCACAGATACGCAGTATTTT.